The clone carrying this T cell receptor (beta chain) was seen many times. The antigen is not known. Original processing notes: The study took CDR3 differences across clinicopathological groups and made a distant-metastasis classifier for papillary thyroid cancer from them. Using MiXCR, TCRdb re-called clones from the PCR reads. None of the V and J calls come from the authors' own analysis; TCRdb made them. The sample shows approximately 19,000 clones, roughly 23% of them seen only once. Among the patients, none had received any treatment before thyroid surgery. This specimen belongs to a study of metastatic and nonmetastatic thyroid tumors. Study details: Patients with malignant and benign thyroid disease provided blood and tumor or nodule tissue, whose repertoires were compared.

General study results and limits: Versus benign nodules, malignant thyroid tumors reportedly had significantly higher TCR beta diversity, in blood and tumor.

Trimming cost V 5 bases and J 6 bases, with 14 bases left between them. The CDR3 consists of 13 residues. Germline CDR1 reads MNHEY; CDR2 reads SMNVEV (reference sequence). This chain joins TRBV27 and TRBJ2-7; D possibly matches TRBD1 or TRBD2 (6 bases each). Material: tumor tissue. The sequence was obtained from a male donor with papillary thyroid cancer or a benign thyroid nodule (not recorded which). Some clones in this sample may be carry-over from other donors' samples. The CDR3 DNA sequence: TGTGCCAGCAGTCCCCAAAGGGGGGCCGAGCAGTACTTC. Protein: CASSPQRGAEQYF.